The sequence of this T cell receptor (beta chain) was determined in a study of blood T cell repertoires in COVID-19. TCRdb's table, derived via immunoSEQ multiplex PCR, lists solely in-frame clones and lacks some. The data show roughly 150,000 clones, with about 83% seen just once and about 2% held by the top ten. The CDR3 runs to 13 residues. V shed 6 bases and J shed 4 bases, with 12 bases lying between them. The V and J genes are TRBV12-3 or TRBV12-4 and TRBJ1-1, with D perhaps matching TRBD1 (6 bases). The TCR sequence derives from a woman older than 75 with acute or convalescent COVID-19. The sample comprised peripheral blood. The CDR3 nucleotides read TGTGCCAGCAGACAAACAGGGCCCACTGAAGCTTTCTTT. Amino acids: CASRQTGPTEAFF.